This record looks at one T cell receptor (beta chain) sequence and its context. The data originate from a study of control samples from healthy donors and cancer patients. Germline V CDR1 and CDR2: SGHTA, FQGNSA. The CDR3 is 15 amino acids. V lost 7 bases to trimming and J lost 0 bases, with 10 bases between them. Sequencing used immunoSEQ multiplex PCR; TCRdb keeps in-frame clones, though not all of them. Found here are 150,000 or so clones, 85% to 95% of them singletons; the top ten hold 14%. Sequencing used PBMCs. The origin of this receptor is a man aged 55-75 years with colorectal cancer. The chain links TRBV7-2 to TRBJ1-6; D perhaps matches TRBD1 (6 bases). The CDR3 protein is CASKGRGSYNSPLHF. CDR3 bases: TGTGCCAGCAAGGGCAGGGGCTCCTATAATTCACCCCTCCACTTT.